Presented here are 17 T cell receptor beta chains from one specimen sequenced in a study of blood T cell repertoires in COVID-19. Method: immunoSEQ multiplex PCR; TCRdb's copy keeps in-frame clones and lacks some. The sample lists 150,000 to 190,000 clones, approximately 73% seen once, with 3.7% in the top ten. Sequencing was performed on peripheral blood. These receptors came from an elderly woman with acute or convalescent COVID-19.

This chain connects TRBV6-5 to TRBJ2-5; 9 nucleotides line up with TRBD1. V dropped 7 bases and J dropped 5; count of bases not matched to a gene: 11. The germline V gene has CDR1 MNHEY and CDR2 SVGAGI. The CDR3 sequence is 15 residues long. The CDR3 sequence: CASNTGGSLGETQYF. The CDR3 bases are TGTGCCAGCAATACAGGGGGCTCGCTCGGGGAGACCCAGTACTTC.

V usage is TRBV7-9 and J usage is TRBJ2-7; 8 bases agree with TRBD1. This CDR3 spans 14 amino acids. V was clipped by 5 bases and J by 2 bases; unmatched bases: 5. Looked up from germline, CDR1 is SEHNR and CDR2 is FQNEAQ (reference sequence). The CDR3 is CASSQQQGAYEQYF. In DNA, the CDR3 is TGTGCCAGCAGCCAGCAACAGGGGGCCTACGAGCAGTACTTC.

The chain recombines TRBV9 with TRBJ2-2; a possible D gene is TRBD2 (5 bases). Germline V CDR1 and CDR2: SGDLS, YYNGEE. Trimming stripped 0 bases from V and 7 bases from J, with 7 bases between. This CDR3 has 13 amino acids. In nucleotides, the CDR3 is TGTGCCAGCAGCGTAGGAGGGTACGGGGAGCTGTTTTTT. It codes for CASSVGGYGELFF. Together with reference TRBV9 and TRBJ2-2, the CDR3 gives the full variable domain: DSGVTQTPKHLITATGQRVTLRCSPRSGDLSVYWYQQSLDQGLQFLIQYYNGEERAKGNILERFSAQQFPDLHSELNLSSLELGDSALYFCASSVGGYGELFFGEGSRLTVL.

The rearrangement links TRBV5-1 to TRBJ2-7, with 12 bases matching TRBD1. The V gene's germline CDR1 is SGHRS and CDR2 YFSETQ. The CDR3 loop spans 15 amino acids. The V and J ends lost 3 bases and 6 bases, in that order; junction bases with no gene match: 7. Written as DNA, the CDR3 is TGCGCCAGCAGCTCCCGGGACAGGGGGCCCATCGAGCAGTACTTC. This encodes CASSSRDRGPIEQYF.

The V gene is TRBV30, the J gene TRBJ2-5; 13 nucleotides match TRBD2. The CDR3 loop spans 15 amino acids. V was clipped by 0 bases and J by 2 bases; unmatched bases: 0. Per germline, CDR1 GTSNPN and CDR2 SVGIG (reference sequence). This CDR3 reads CAWSVGLAGQETQYF. CDR3 in DNA: TGTGCCTGGAGTGTGGGACTAGCGGGGCAAGAGACCCAGTACTTC.

The V and J genes are TRBV19 and TRBJ1-4; 9 positions agree with TRBD1. Losses at the gene ends were 4 bases for V and 4 bases for J; bases not matched to a gene: 4. Germline assignment: CDR1 LNHDA and CDR2 SQIVND (reference sequence). The CDR3 sequence is 15 residues long. The CDR3 loop is CASSKRQGGNEKLFF. Here the CDR3 DNA reads TGTGCCAGTAGTAAACGACAGGGGGGTAATGAAAAACTGTTTTTT.

The chain has TRBV7-9 and TRBJ2-2; D is uncertain. The CDR3 contains 11 residues. Germline values: CDR1 SEHNR, CDR2 FQNEAQ (reference sequence). V lost 6 bases and J lost 4, with 3 bases in between. This CDR3 is CASSITGELFF. CDR3 coding DNA: TGTGCCAGCAGTATCACCGGGGAGCTGTTTTTT.

The chain combines TRBV3-1 (or the pseudogene TRBV3-2) with TRBJ1-2; possibly TRBD1 for D (5 bases). Germline-derived CDR1 and CDR2 are LGHDT and YNNKEL (reference sequence). Between the trimmed V and J ends, which lost 0 bases and 9 bases, there was a span of 14 bases. CDR3 length: 14 residues. The CDR3 DNA sequence: TGTGCCAGCAGCCAAGAAGGGGTTTTGGGAAGCTACACCTTC. This sequence encodes CASSQEGVLGSYTF.

The genes are TRBV29-1 and TRBJ2-1, with 10 bases identical to TRBD1. The ends lost 7 bases at V and 4 bases at J; junction bases unmatched: 7. Germline V gene sequence: CDR1 SQVTM, CDR2 ANQGSEA. This CDR3 region has 14 residues. CDR3 DNA: TGCAGCGCATCCGGGACAGGGGCTTACAATGAGCAGTTCTTC. Translation: CSASGTGAYNEQFF.

This clone was seen a handful of times. V is TRBV7-9 and J is TRBJ2-3; 8 bases are shared with TRBD2. Germline V gives CDR1 SEHNR, CDR2 FQNEAQ (reference sequence). V shed 5 bases, J shed 6 bases, and the junction held 7 bases outside the gene matches. This CDR3 contains 14 residues. The CDR3, as DNA: TGTGCCAGCAGCCGTCGGGAGGGGGTGGATACGCAGTATTTT. It codes for CASSRREGVDTQYF.

The rearrangement joins TRBV29-1 to TRBJ2-7, with TRBD2 matching over 7 bases. The CDR3 consists of 14 residues. The junction had 14 bases not matched to a gene; V was cut back by 6 bases and J by 6 bases. Germline CDR1 is SQVTM and CDR2 is ANQGSEA. The CDR3 DNA sequence: TGCAGCGTCCTGTCGGGCGGGAGTTGGTCCGAGCAGTACTTC. Encoded protein: CSVLSGGSWSEQYF.

The chain recombines TRBV25-1 with TRBJ2-5, with TRBD1 matching 10 bases. V lost 3 bases and J lost 2; bases outside the gene matches: 3. CDR1 is MGHDK, CDR2 SYGVNS, per germline. The CDR3 runs 15 residues. This CDR3 reads CASSDQDRGQETQYF. CDR3 in DNA: TGTGCCAGCAGTGATCAGGACAGGGGGCAAGAGACCCAGTACTTC.

This chain links TRBV19 with TRBJ2-3; 7 nucleotides line up with TRBD1. This CDR3 is built from 15 residues. V was pared by 6 bases and J by 6 bases, with 12 bases of the junction left unmatched. Germline values: CDR1 LNHDA, CDR2 SQIVND (reference sequence). Here the CDR3 reads CASSWEGGKRDTQYF. CDR3 sequence (DNA): TGTGCCAGTAGCTGGGAAGGGGGCAAAAGGGATACGCAGTATTTT. The variable domain in full, completed from reference TRBV19 and TRBJ2-3, reads DGGITQSPKYLFRKEGQNVTLSCEQNLNHDAMYWYRQDPGQGLRLIYYSQIVNDFQKGDIAEGYSVSREKKESFPLTVTSAQKNPTAFYLCASSWEGGKRDTQYFGPGTRLTVL.

The chain combines TRBV9 with TRBJ1-2; 10 bases line up with TRBD1. CDR1 and CDR2 from the germline V gene are SGDLS and YYNGEE. V was clipped by 4 bases and J by 11 bases; unmatched bases: 5. The CDR3 has 12 residues. The CDR3 here is CASSNGQGGYTF. The DNA for the CDR3 is TGTGCCAGCAGCAACGGACAGGGGGGTTACACCTTC.

This clone came up once. A read error may produce the germline difference seen at one junction end. CDR3 residues: CASSYLGVSLHF. The CDR3 coding sequence is TGTGCCAGCAGTTACTTAGGAGTATCCTTGCATTTT. V and J are TRBV6-2 or TRBV6-3 and TRBJ2-3; D is undetermined. Germline CDR1 reads MNHEY; CDR2 reads SVGEGT. This CDR3 has 12 residues.

This sequence joins TRBV3-1 (or the pseudogene TRBV3-2) and TRBJ1-3; no definite D call. The CDR3 loop spans 15 amino acids. The germline V and J ends were trimmed by 8 bases and 0 bases, with 14 bases remaining between them. Germline V gene sequence: CDR1 LGHDT, CDR2 YNNKEL (reference sequence). The chain's CDR3 is CASGGRRSSGNTIYF. The CDR3 coding sequence is TGTGCCAGCGGAGGGAGACGATCCTCTGGAAACACCATATATTTT.

As DNA, the CDR3 is TGTGCCAGCAGCTTATACAACGCAGGACTCTATGGCTACACCTTC. Translating gives CASSLYNAGLYGYTF. This chain links TRBV7-2 with TRBJ1-2, with unresolved D. The CDR3 totals 15 residues. Trimming stripped 2 bases from V and 4 bases from J, with 14 bases between. Looked up from germline, CDR1 is SGHTA and CDR2 is FQGNSA.